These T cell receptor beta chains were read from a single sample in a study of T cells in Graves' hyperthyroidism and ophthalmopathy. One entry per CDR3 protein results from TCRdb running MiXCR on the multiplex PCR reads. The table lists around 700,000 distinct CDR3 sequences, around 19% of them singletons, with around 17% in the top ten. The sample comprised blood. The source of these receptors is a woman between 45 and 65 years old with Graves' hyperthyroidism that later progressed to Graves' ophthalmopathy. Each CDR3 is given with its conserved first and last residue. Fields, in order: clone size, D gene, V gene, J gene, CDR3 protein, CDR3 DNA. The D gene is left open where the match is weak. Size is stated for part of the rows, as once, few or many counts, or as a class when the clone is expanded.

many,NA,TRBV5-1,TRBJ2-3,CASSGTGLLSTDTQYF,TGCGCCAGCAGCGGTACGGGACTTCTTAGCACAGATACGCAGTATTTT
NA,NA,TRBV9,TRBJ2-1,CASSSPGHRYNEQFF,TGTGCCAGCAGCTCCCCGGGACACCGGTACAATGAGCAGTTCTTC
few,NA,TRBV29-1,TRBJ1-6,CSVAVGLNSPLHF,TGCAGCGTTGCGGTTGGCCTTAATTCACCCCTCCACTTT
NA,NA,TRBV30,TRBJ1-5,CAWSDRVGQPQHF,TGTGCCTGGAGTGACAGGGTGGGTCAGCCCCAGCATTTT
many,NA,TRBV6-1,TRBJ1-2,CASSLVGTDNYGYTF,TGTGCCAGCAGTTTGGTGGGGACGGACAACTATGGCTACACCTTC
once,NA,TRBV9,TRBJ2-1,CASSVTGTSYNEQFF,TGTGCCAGCAGCGTAACCGGGACTTCTTACAATGAGCAGTTCTTC
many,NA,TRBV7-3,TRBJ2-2,CASSVFQGSGELFF,TGTGCCAGCAGCGTATTTCAGGGAAGCGGGGAGCTGTTTTTT
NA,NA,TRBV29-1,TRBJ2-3,CSVEGVIGLGGRTDTQYF,TGCAGCGTTGAAGGGGTAATCGGTTTGGGGGGCCGGACAGATACGCAGTATTTT
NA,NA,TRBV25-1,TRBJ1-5,CASSGGSLSNQPQHF,TGTGCCAGCAGTGGGGGCAGCCTTAGCAATCAGCCCCAGCATTTT
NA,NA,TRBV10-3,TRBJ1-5,CAISESSFGAQPQHF,TGTGCCATCAGTGAGTCGAGTTTCGGGGCTCAGCCCCAGCATTTT
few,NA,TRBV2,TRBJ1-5,CASSRKPLGNQPQHF,TGTGCCAGCAGCCGGAAACCCCTGGGGAATCAGCCCCAGCATTTT
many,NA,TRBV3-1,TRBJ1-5,CASSQDPGKNQPQHF,TGTGCCAGCAGCCAAGATCCAGGGAAGAATCAGCCCCAGCATTTT
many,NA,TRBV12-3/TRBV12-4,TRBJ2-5,CASSARGVETQYF,TGTGCCAGCAGTGCCAGGGGTGTAGAGACCCAGTACTTC
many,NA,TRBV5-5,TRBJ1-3,CASSLGLGTGNTIYF,TGTGCCAGCAGCTTGGGTTTGGGCACTGGAAACACCATATATTTT
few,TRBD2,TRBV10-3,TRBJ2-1,CAISESAGGGYNEQFF,TGTGCCATCAGTGAGTCTGCGGGGGGTGGCTACAATGAGCAGTTCTTC
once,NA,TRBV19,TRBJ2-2,CASSISARGTGELFF,TGTGCCAGTAGTATATCCGCCAGGGGAACCGGGGAGCTGTTTTTT
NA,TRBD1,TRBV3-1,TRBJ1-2,CASSPTGMNGYTF,TGTGCCAGCAGCCCGACAGGGATGAATGGCTACACCTTC
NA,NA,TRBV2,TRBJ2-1,CASSERRTNEQFF,TGTGCCAGCAGTGAGCGACGTACCAATGAGCAGTTCTTC
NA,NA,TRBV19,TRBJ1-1,CASSISVSGAGEAFF,TGTGCCAGTAGTATTTCTGTGTCGGGGGCCGGTGAAGCTTTCTTT
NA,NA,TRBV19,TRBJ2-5,CASTPTTYQETQYF,TGTGCCAGTACCCCGACTACCTACCAAGAGACCCAGTACTTC
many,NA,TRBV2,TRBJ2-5,CASSRDFQETQYF,TGTGCCAGCAGTAGGGACTTCCAAGAGACCCAGTACTTC
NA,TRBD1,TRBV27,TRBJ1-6,CASTGQGYNSPLHF,TGTGCCAGCACTGGACAGGGCTATAATTCACCCCTCCACTTT
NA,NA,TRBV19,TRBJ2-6,CATMRGLWSSGANVLTF,TGTGCCACCATGAGGGGCCTTTGGAGTTCTGGGGCCAACGTCCTGACTTTC
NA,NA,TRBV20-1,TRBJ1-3,CSARDGTKGTVISIYF,TGCAGTGCTAGAGATGGGACTAAAGGGACGGTTATCTCCATATATTTT
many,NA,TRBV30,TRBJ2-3,CAWSPGDTQYF,TGTGCCTGGAGTCCCGGAGATACGCAGTATTTT
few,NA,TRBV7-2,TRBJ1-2,CASSLSPGSGYTF,TGTGCCAGCAGCTTGTCCCCCGGCAGTGGCTACACCTTC
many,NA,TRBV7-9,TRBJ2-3,CASSLVSTDTQYF,TGTGCCAGCAGTTTAGTGAGCACAGATACGCAGTATTTT
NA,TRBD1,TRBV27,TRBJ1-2,CASSHQQGAGYTF,TGTGCCAGCAGTCACCAACAGGGGGCTGGCTACACCTTC
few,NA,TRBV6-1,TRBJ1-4,CASSSPRENEKLFF,TGTGCCAGCAGTAGCCCACGAGAGAATGAAAAACTGTTTTTT
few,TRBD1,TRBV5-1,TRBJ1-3,CASSLDRRDRASGNTIYF,TGCGCCAGCAGCTTGGATAGGAGGGACAGGGCCTCTGGAAACACCATATATTTT
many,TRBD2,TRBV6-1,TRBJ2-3,CASRWGGDTQYF,TGTGCCAGCCGCTGGGGGGGGGATACGCAGTATTTT
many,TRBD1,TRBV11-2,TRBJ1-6,CASSLGTGYGNSPLHF,TGTGCCAGCAGCTTAGGGACAGGGTACGGTAATTCACCCCTCCACTTT
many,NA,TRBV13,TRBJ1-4,CASSLVRDPATNEKLFF,TGTGCCAGCAGCTTAGTTCGAGACCCTGCAACTAATGAAAAACTGTTTTTT
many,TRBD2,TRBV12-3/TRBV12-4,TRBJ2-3,CASPPTPSGAPSTDTQYF,TGTGCCAGTCCGCCGACACCGAGCGGGGCCCCTAGCACAGATACGCAGTATTTT
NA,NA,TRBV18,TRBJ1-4,CASSPEFPTNEKLFF,TGTGCCAGCTCACCAGAGTTTCCAACTAATGAAAAACTGTTTTTT
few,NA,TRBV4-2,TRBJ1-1,CASSQDGIGEIEAFF,TGTGCCAGCAGCCAAGATGGAATTGGTGAAATTGAAGCTTTCTTT
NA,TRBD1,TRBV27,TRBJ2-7,CASSLRGQGASEQYF,TGTGCCAGCAGTTTAAGGGGACAGGGGGCGAGCGAGCAGTACTTC
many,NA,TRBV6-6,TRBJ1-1,CASSYFEGGTEAFF,TGTGCCAGCAGTTACTTCGAAGGGGGCACTGAAGCTTTCTTT
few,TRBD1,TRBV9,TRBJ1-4,CASSVAPVGGADEKLFF,TGTGCCAGCAGCGTAGCCCCCGTAGGGGGCGCGGATGAAAAACTGTTTTTT
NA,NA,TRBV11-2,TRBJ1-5,CASSRGVGNQPQHF,TGTGCCAGCAGCCGGGGGGTAGGCAATCAGCCCCAGCATTTT
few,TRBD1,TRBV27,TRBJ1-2,CASSSGQGLGGYTF,TGTGCCAGCAGTTCCGGACAGGGTTTAGGTGGCTACACCTTC
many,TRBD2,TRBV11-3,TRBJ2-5,CASSLGPLAGGPETQYF,TGTGCCAGCAGCTTAGGACCACTAGCGGGGGGGCCAGAGACCCAGTACTTC
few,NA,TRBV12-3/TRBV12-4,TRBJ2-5,CASSLAIHETQYF,TGTGCCAGCAGTTTAGCAATCCATGAGACCCAGTACTTC
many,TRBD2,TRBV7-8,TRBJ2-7,CASTSIGTSDPLSYEQYF,TGTGCCAGCACTTCTATAGGGACTAGCGACCCTCTCTCCTACGAGCAGTACTTC
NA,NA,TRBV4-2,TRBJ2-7,CASSHVRGYEQYF,TGTGCCAGCAGCCATGTGAGGGGATATGAGCAGTACTTC
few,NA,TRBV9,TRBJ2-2,CASSALVASTGELFF,TGTGCCAGCAGCGCTTTGGTAGCCAGCACCGGGGAGCTGTTTTTT
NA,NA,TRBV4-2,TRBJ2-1,CASSQGPGLRYDNEQFF,TGTGCCAGCAGCCAGGGGCCGGGACTCCGGTACGACAATGAGCAGTTCTTC
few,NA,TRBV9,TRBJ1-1,CASSVAWGNTEAFF,TGTGCCAGCAGCGTAGCTTGGGGGAACACTGAAGCTTTCTTT
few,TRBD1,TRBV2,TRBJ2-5,CARPGQGQETQYF,TGTGCCAGACCCGGACAGGGCCAAGAGACCCAGTACTTC
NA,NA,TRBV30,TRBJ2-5,CAWRTGTSRETQYF,TGTGCCTGGAGAACCGGGACCTCTCGGGAGACCCAGTACTTC
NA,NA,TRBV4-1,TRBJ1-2,CASSQVGTAYYTF,TGCGCCAGCAGCCAGGTAGGGACCGCCTATTACACCTTC
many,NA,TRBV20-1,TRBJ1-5,CSARWMGEGQPQHF,TGCAGTGCTAGATGGATGGGGGAGGGGCAGCCCCAGCATTTT
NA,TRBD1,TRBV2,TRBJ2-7,CASRPRQGRSEQYF,TGTGCCAGCAGACCAAGACAGGGAAGGAGCGAGCAGTACTTC